These 11 T cell receptor beta chains were sequenced from one sample in a study of cytomegalovirus exposure and HLA in healthy donors. The table came from immunoSEQ multiplex PCR; TCRdb's copy has only in-frame clones and leaves some out. The repertoire holds about 150,000 clones, with about 82% as singletons. Source material: PBMCs. The receptors stem from a human donor in good health.

The chain links TRBV7-2 to TRBJ2-3; no reliable D call. Germline-derived CDR1 and CDR2 are SGHTA and FQGNSA. The CDR3 runs 14 residues. Trimming stripped 4 bases from V and 5 bases from J, with 13 bases between. The CDR3 DNA follows: TGTGCCAGCAGCTACGACTTATCGGGAGATACGCAGTATTTT. Protein product: CASSYDLSGDTQYF.

The count of this clone is one. The gene calls are TRBV19 and TRBJ2-7, with 7 bases matching TRBD1. Germline loops: CDR1 LNHDA, CDR2 SQIVND (reference sequence). CDR3 size: 17 residues. J was trimmed by 3 bases and V by 2 bases; bases with no gene match: 13. The CDR3 DNA reads TGTGCCAGTAGTATAAGGTTGATCAAGGGGGCCCACTACGAGCAGTACTTC. Its translation is CASSIRLIKGAHYEQYF.

CDR3 in DNA: TGCGCCAGCAGTGGAGGCAGAAATCAAGAGACCCAGTACTTC. It is translated as CASSGGRNQETQYF. V and J are TRBV10-2 and TRBJ2-5; D is ambiguous. The CDR3 extends over 14 amino acids. Germline loops: CDR1 WSHSY, CDR2 SAAADI. V was clipped by 4 bases and J by 2 bases, with 11 bases between them.

The V call is TRBV5-1, the J call TRBJ1-2; the D gene is possibly TRBD1 (6 bases). V lost 4 bases to trimming and J lost 0 bases, with 13 bases between them. Germline CDR1 is SGHRS and CDR2 is YFSETQ. This CDR3 is 15 amino acids long. The CDR3 region is CASSPLDSSNYGYTF. CDR3 DNA sequence: TGCGCCAGCAGCCCTTTGGACAGCTCTAACTATGGCTACACCTTC.

This rearrangement joins TRBV6-4 to TRBJ2-1, with a possible D match to TRBD2 (6 bases). The ends were cut back, 4 bases at V and 0 bases at J, with 22 bases in the middle. Germline V gene lookup returns CDR1 MRHNA and CDR2 SNTAGT. The CDR3 length is 19 residues. The CDR3 is CASSGVRWGEASSYNEQFF. The DNA of the CDR3 is TGTGCCAGCAGTGGGGTTCGCTGGGGGGAGGCAAGCTCCTACAATGAGCAGTTCTTC.

The rearrangement joins TRBV2 to TRBJ1-1; D is unclear. V was trimmed by 5 bases and J by 0 bases, leaving 10 bases between them. Germline lookup yields CDR1 SNHLY and CDR2 FYNNEI. CDR3 length: 14 amino acids. The CDR3 spells CASSKEQMNTEAFF. The DNA for the CDR3 is TGTGCCAGCAGTAAGGAACAGATGAACACTGAAGCTTTCTTT.

V is TRBV7-9 and J is TRBJ1-2; possibly TRBD1 for D (6 bases). The V gene lost 1 base and the J gene lost 3 bases, with 6 bases spanning the gap. The CDR3 contains 13 residues. CDR1 and CDR2 (germline): SEHNR, FQNEAQ (reference sequence). The CDR3 sequence: CASSLGTDYGYTF. The CDR3 nucleotides read TGTGCCAGCAGCTTAGGGACAGACTATGGCTACACCTTC.

The chain is built from TRBV6-6 and TRBJ2-2, with 10 nucleotides matching TRBD2. The CDR3 contains 15 residues. Germline CDR1 reads MNHNY; CDR2 reads SVGAGI (reference sequence). The junction had 5 bases not matched to a gene; V was cut back by 7 bases and J by 3 bases. This chain's CDR3 is CASISAGGYTGELFF. For the CDR3, the DNA is TGTGCCAGCATCTCAGCGGGGGGGTACACCGGGGAGCTGTTTTTT.

The chain employs TRBV27 and TRBJ1-1; unclear D gene. Deletions cut 0 bases from V and 11 bases from J, with 13 bases between. Germline CDR1 and CDR2: MNHEY and SMNVEV (reference sequence). The CDR3 runs 13 residues. As DNA, the CDR3 is TGTGCCAGCAGTTTATCGGAGGGAGCGGTTGCTTTCTTT. Its translation: CASSLSEGAVAFF.

This chain joins TRBV15 and TRBJ1-4, with TRBD1 matching over 9 bases. Germline assignment: CDR1 LNHNV and CDR2 YYDKDF (reference sequence). J gave up 7 bases and V 6 bases, and 6 bases lay outside the gene matches. The CDR3 length is 14 residues. CDR3 amino acids: CATRKDRGGEKLFF. CDR3 sequence (DNA): TGTGCCACCAGGAAAGACAGGGGGGGTGAAAAACTGTTTTTT.

The chain carries TRBV2 and TRBJ1-3, with TRBD1 as a possible D gene (6 bases). This CDR3 contains 15 residues. Germline CDR1 is SNHLY and CDR2 is FYNNEI. The V and J ends lost 4 bases and 2 bases respectively, with 12 bases between them. CDR3 sequence reads: CASSVGGATGNTIYF. The CDR3 DNA sequence: TGTGCCAGCAGTGTAGGGGGTGCCACTGGAAACACCATATATTTT.